Described below is a single T cell receptor (beta chain) sequence and its context. Its antigen is unknown. Primers for the PCR totalled 60 Vbeta and 13 Jbeta. Method: immunoSEQ multiplex PCR; TCRdb's copy keeps in-frame clones and lacks some. The table records around 150,000 clones, around 78% of them present only once. The sample originates from a study of cytomegalovirus exposure and HLA in healthy donors. The study's findings and limits: A later examination showed that TCR association rates differed by HLA locus, with DRB1 most and HLA-C fewest.

Germline-derived CDR1 and CDR2 are SSHAT and FNYEAQ (reference sequence). This CDR3 comprises 17 residues. V trimming: 3 bases; J trimming: 3 bases; junction bases outside the gene matches: 6. The receptor was derived from a woman aged 40-49 years in good health and CMV-seronegative. Sequencing was carried out using PBMCs. The chain is built from TRBV7-7 and TRBJ2-5; 14 bases agree with TRBD2. CDR3 sequence: CASSFWSGLAGEETQYF. In DNA, the CDR3 is TGTGCCAGCAGCTTTTGGTCGGGACTAGCGGGGGAAGAGACCCAGTACTTC.